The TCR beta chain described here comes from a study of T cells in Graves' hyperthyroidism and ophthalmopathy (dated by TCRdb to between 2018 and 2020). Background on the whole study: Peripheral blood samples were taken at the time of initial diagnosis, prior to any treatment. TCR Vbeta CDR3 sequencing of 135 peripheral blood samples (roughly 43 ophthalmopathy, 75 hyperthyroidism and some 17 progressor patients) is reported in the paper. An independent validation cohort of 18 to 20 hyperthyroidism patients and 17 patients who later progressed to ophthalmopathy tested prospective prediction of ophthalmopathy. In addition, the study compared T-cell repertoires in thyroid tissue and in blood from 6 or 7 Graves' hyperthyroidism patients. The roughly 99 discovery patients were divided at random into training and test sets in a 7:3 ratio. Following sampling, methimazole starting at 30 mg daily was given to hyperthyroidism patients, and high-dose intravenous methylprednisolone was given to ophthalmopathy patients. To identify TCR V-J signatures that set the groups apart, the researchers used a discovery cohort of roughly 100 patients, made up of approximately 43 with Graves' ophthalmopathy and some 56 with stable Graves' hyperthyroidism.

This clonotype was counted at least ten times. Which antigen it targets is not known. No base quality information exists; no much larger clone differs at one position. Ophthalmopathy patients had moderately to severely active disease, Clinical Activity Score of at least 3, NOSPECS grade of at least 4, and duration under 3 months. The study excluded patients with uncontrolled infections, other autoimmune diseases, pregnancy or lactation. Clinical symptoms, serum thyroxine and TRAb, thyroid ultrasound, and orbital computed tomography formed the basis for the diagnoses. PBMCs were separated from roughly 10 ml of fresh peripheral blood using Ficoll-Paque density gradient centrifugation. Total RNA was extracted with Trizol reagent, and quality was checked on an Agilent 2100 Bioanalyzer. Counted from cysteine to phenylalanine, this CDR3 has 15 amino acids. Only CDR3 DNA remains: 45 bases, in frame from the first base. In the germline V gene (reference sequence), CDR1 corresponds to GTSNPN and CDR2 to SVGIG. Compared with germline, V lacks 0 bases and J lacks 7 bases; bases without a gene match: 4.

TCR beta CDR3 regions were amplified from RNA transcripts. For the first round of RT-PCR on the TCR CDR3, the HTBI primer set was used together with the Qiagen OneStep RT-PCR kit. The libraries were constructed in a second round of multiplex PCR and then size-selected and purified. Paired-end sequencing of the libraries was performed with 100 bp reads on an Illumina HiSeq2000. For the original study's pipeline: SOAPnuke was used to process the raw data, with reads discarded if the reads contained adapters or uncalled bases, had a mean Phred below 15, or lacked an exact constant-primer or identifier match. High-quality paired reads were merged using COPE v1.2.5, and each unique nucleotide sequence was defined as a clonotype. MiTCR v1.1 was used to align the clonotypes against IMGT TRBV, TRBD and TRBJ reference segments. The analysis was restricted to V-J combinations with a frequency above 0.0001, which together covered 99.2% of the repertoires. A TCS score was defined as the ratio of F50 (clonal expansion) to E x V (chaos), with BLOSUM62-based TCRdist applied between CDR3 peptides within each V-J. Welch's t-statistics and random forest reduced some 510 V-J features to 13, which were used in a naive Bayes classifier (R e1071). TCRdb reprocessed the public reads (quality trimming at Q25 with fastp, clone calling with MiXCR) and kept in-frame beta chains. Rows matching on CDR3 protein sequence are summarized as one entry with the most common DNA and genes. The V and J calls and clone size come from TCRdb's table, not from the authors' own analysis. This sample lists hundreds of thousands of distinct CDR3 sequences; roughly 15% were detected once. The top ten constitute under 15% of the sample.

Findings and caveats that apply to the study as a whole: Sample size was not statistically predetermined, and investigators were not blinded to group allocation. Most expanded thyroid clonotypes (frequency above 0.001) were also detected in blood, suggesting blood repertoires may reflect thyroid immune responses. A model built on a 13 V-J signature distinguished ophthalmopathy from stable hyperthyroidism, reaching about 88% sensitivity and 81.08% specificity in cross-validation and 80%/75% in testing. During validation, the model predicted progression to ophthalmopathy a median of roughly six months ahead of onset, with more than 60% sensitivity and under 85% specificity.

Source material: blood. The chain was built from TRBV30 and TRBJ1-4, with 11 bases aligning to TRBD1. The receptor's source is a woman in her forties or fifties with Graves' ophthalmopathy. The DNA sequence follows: TGTGCCTGGAGTGTACAAGGGACAGGGGGTGAAAAACTGTTTTTT. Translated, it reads CAWSVQGTGGEKLFF.